This TCR beta chain is drawn from a study of blood T cell repertoires in COVID-19. Per the germline V gene, CDR1 is SGHTA and CDR2 is FQGTGA. Deletions cut 2 bases from V and 8 bases from J, with 10 bases between. The CDR3 covers 13 residues. In the original workflow: Counts of nucleated cells, estimated from reference gene primer amplification, were obtained. Assay used: immunoSEQ multiplex PCR; TCRdb lists only in-frame clones, some missing. That table furnishes V, J and clone size, whereas the DNA furnished D and trimming. Of roughly 170,000 clones listed, 84% are singletons. The chain is built from TRBV7-3 and TRBJ2-1; D may be TRBD2 (6 bases). The TCR was taken from a man between 40 and 49 years old who had recovered from COVID-19. Material: peripheral blood. CDR3 sequence reads: CASSLGLSDEQFF. The CDR3 region has the DNA TGTGCCAGCAGCTTAGGACTATCGGATGAGCAGTTCTTC.